This is a list of T cell receptor beta chains from one sample in a study of blood T cell repertoires in COVID-19. Produced via immunoSEQ multiplex PCR; TCRdb's table is partial and in-frame only. This table holds tens of thousands of clones, 87% found once. The sample consisted of peripheral blood. Receptors were obtained from a man in his forties with COVID-19, enrolled during active disease. CDR3s include the opening cysteine and the closing phenylalanine or tryptophan. The order of the fields is D gene, clone size, J gene, V gene, CDR3 protein, CDR3 DNA. D genes are given only for firm matches. Some rows have no size entry. The others give once, few or many, or a class for an expanded clone.

>TRBD2|-|TRBJ2-2|TRBV5-1
CASSAKTSGNINTGELFF
TGCGCCAGCAGCGCCAAGACTAGCGGAAACATTAACACCGGGGAGCTGTTTTTT
>TRBD2|-|TRBJ2-7|TRBV6-5
CASRPSGAYSYEQYF
TGTGCCAGCAGGCCGAGCGGGGCCTACTCCTACGAGCAGTACTTC
>TRBD2|-|TRBJ2-1|TRBV30
CAWSVRLAESSYNEQFF
TGTGCCTGGAGTGTACGGCTAGCGGAGAGCTCCTACAATGAGCAGTTCTTC
>TRBD2|-|TRBJ2-1|TRBV19
CASSTSGNGEQFF
TGTGCCAGTAGCACTAGCGGGAACGGCGAGCAGTTCTTC
>-|-|TRBJ1-5|TRBV2
CASSESRVSNQPQHF
TGTGCCAGCAGTGAATCGAGGGTAAGCAATCAGCCCCAGCATTTT
>TRBD2|-|TRBJ2-2|TRBV6-2/TRBV6-3
CASSTLAGGRTGELFF
TGTGCCAGCAGCACACTAGCGGGGGGGCGCACCGGGGAGCTGTTTTTT
>TRBD1|-|TRBJ1-2|TRBV2
CASARQGENYGYTF
TGTGCCAGCGCTCGACAGGGGGAGAACTATGGCTACACCTTC
>TRBD1|-|TRBJ2-2|TRBV27
CASSPDRGLGIPPGELFF
TGTGCCAGCAGCCCAGACAGGGGGTTGGGGATACCACCCGGGGAGCTGTTTTTT
>TRBD1|-|TRBJ1-1|TRBV28
CASYRTGGSYAFF
TGTGCCAGCTACCGAACAGGGGGATCCTACGCTTTCTTT
>TRBD1|-|TRBJ2-6|TRBV5-1
CASSSGGFSGANVLTF
TGCGCCAGCAGCTCAGGGGGCTTCTCTGGGGCCAACGTCCTGACTTTC
>TRBD2|-|TRBJ2-7|TRBV6-2/TRBV6-3
CASSYGGLAGVYEQYF
TGTGCCAGCAGTTACGGGGGACTAGCGGGAGTATACGAGCAGTACTTC
>-|-|TRBJ2-2|TRBV19
CASNKTPNTGELFF
TGTGCCAGTAACAAAACCCCGAACACCGGGGAGCTGTTTTTT
>TRBD1|-|TRBJ1-5|TRBV6-5
CASRSDRGGDQPQHF
TGTGCCAGCAGATCGGACAGGGGAGGGGATCAGCCCCAGCATTTT
>TRBD2|-|TRBJ2-1|TRBV30
CAWTLGGSSNEQFF
TGTGCCTGGACCCTCGGGGGGTCTAGCAATGAGCAGTTCTTC
>-|once|TRBJ1-1|TRBV7-2
CASSSGGSNTEAFF
TGTGCCAGCAGCTCCGGGGGATCGAACACTGAAGCTTTCTTT
>-|-|TRBJ2-7|TRBV7-9
CASSLAGRLNEQYF
TGTGCCAGCAGCTTAGCGGGGCGCTTGAACGAGCAGTACTTC
>TRBD2|-|TRBJ2-1|TRBV30
CAWSALAVSGEQFF
TGTGCCTGGAGTGCACTAGCGGTGTCTGGTGAGCAGTTCTTC
>TRBD1|once|TRBJ2-7|TRBV6-1
CASSEPGQGFEQYF
TGTGCCAGCAGTGAGCCGGGACAGGGTTTCGAGCAGTACTTC
>-|-|TRBJ2-1|TRBV27
CASTYSSSHNEQFF
TGTGCCAGCACCTATTCATCTAGCCACAATGAGCAGTTCTTC
>TRBD2|-|TRBJ2-2|TRBV12-3/TRBV12-4
CASSSSGVGELFF
TGTGCCAGCAGTTCGAGCGGGGTCGGGGAGCTGTTTTTT
>-|few|TRBJ2-1|TRBV3-1/TRBV3-2
CASSFSGNEQFF
TGTGCCAGCAGTTTCAGCGGCAATGAGCAGTTCTTC
>TRBD2|-|TRBJ2-1|TRBV19
CASSIWAGGNNEQFF
TGTGCCAGTAGTATTTGGGCGGGAGGGAACAATGAGCAGTTCTTC
>-|-|TRBJ1-3|TRBV5-4
CASSLAGIGNTIYF
TGTGCCAGCAGCTTGGCAGGGATTGGAAACACCATATATTTT
>TRBD1|-|TRBJ1-5|TRBV30
CAWKTGASNQPQHF
TGTGCCTGGAAGACAGGGGCGAGCAATCAGCCCCAGCATTTT
>-|-|TRBJ2-3|TRBV3-1/TRBV3-2
CASSQEGGRGAADTQYF
TGTGCCAGCAGCCAAGAGGGGGGTCGGGGCGCGGCAGATACGCAGTATTTT